This T cell receptor (beta chain) appears in the sequencing data of a study of early T cells in non-severe SARS-CoV-2 infection. Study overall: Chains stayed unpaired after sequencing of bulk RNA from unsorted whole blood.

This CDR3 region has 16 residues. CDR1 is SGHDN, CDR2 FVKESK, per germline. Notes on this clonotype: Its antigen is not known. A read error is possible here, since a much larger clone lies one base away.

In the library, individual cDNA molecules carried attached unique molecular identifiers. One entry per CDR3 protein, called by TCRdb with MiXCR from the 5' RACE reads. In the table there are about 77,000 distinct CDR3 sequences, 8.5% to 10% of which are singletons. Study-wide results and caveats: Database matching using VDJdb favored anti-spike CD8 responses, with private and CD4 specificities left missing.

The chain joins TRBV14 to TRBJ2-7; the match to TRBD2 covers 7 bases. Sequenced material: whole blood. This receptor was taken from an adult who was a healthcare worker with PCR-confirmed SARS-CoV-2 infection or an uninfected control (not recorded which). The CDR3 loop reads CASSPGGTRVPYELYF. The CDR3 nucleotides are TGTGCCAGCAGCCCCGGGGGGACTCGCGTCCCCTACGAGCTGTACTTC. Drawing the rest from reference TRBV14 and TRBJ2-7, the complete variable domain is EAGVTQFPSHSVIEKGQTVTLRCDPISGHDNLYWYRRVMGKEIKFLLHFVKESKQDESGMPNNRFLAERTGGTYSTLKVQPAELEDSGVYFCASSPGGTRVPYELYFGPGTRLTVT.